These 7 T cell receptor beta chains share one sample of origin, sequenced in a study of shared clonotypes between healthy human individuals (dated by TCRdb to 2019 to 2021). The protocol used for the library was the immunoSEQ multiplex PCR assay. TCRdb carries this immuneACCESS record with in-frame sequences only. Its versions omit some clonotypes, under half of them owing to an unresolved V gene in the studies checked, with the rest unexplained. Across this sample there are 2 million to 2.5 million clones, with roughly 95% seen only once. In total, the top ten clones hold around 0.13% of the sample. The sequenced sample consisted of naive CD4+ T cells sorted from blood. Interpreted using the paper, the cell subset or site label stands for: CD45RA+ positively selected. All receptors derive from a man aged 18 to 29 in good health.

The chain carries TRBV5-4 and TRBJ1-1; D is unclear. V lost 0 bases and J lost 1, with 13 bases in between. The CDR3 loop spans 16 amino acids. The V gene's germline CDR1 is SGHNT and CDR2 YYREEE (reference sequence). CDR3 DNA sequence: TGTGCCAGCAGCTTGGCTTCTGGAACAGCGAACACTGAAGCTTTCTTT. It translates to CASSLASGTANTEAFF. The entire variable domain, with the rest obtained from reference TRBV5-4 and TRBJ1-1, is as follows: ETGVTQSPTHLIKTRGQQVTLRCSSQSGHNTVSWYQQALGQGPQFIFQYYREEENGRGNFPPRFSGLQFPNYSSELNVNALELDDSALYLCASSLASGTANTEAFFGQGTRLTVV.

The chain uses TRBV28 and TRBJ1-5; D call uncertain. V lost 5 bases to trimming and J lost 9 bases, with 11 bases between them. The CDR3 contains 12 residues. Germline CDR1 and CDR2: MDHEN and SYDVKM. The CDR3 spells CASSPRGRPQHF. In DNA form, the CDR3 reads TGTGCCAGCAGTCCCCGCGGTAGGCCCCAGCATTTT. Using reference TRBV28 and TRBJ1-5 for the parts outside the CDR3, the full variable domain is DVKVTQSSRYLVKRTGEKVFLECVQDMDHENMFWYRQDPGLGLRLIYFSYDVKMKEKGDIPEGYSVSREKKERFSLILESASTNQTSMYLCASSPRGRPQHFGDGTRLSIL.

The chain employs TRBV5-1 and TRBJ1-2; 8 nucleotides match TRBD1. Germline V gene data show CDR1 as SGHRS and CDR2 as YFSETQ. The length of the CDR3 is 15 residues. With V trimmed by 6 bases and J by 4 bases, 11 bases remained unmatched. In nucleotides, the CDR3 is TGCGCCAGCACCCAAACGACAGGGGTTATCTATGGCTACACCTTC. Protein product: CASTQTTGVIYGYTF.

This chain connects TRBV29-1 to TRBJ1-2; the match to TRBD1 covers 7 bases. Germline V CDR1 and CDR2: SQVTM, ANQGSEA. The CDR3 runs 12 residues. V was pared by 3 bases and J by 6 bases, with 4 bases of the junction left unmatched. CDR3 DNA: TGCAGCGTTGATGGAGGGGGCGATGGCTACACCTTC. Translation gives CSVDGGGDGYTF.

The chain has TRBV28 and TRBJ1-2; maybe TRBD1 (5 bases). Looked up from germline, CDR1 is MDHEN and CDR2 is SYDVKM. The germline V and J ends were trimmed by 3 bases and 2 bases, with 16 bases remaining between them. The CDR3 runs 16 residues. The CDR3 nucleotides are TGTGCCAGCAGTTTTGGGGCCATGGTGGGGAACTATGGCTACACCTTC. As protein: CASSFGAMVGNYGYTF.

Concerning this clone itself: One end of the junction varies from germline; a read error may be responsible. V usage is TRBV7-6 and J usage is TRBJ1-4; D remains unclear. Germline CDR1 is SGHVS and CDR2 is FNYEAQ. The length of the CDR3 is 14 residues. CDR3 amino acids: CASSIAFSNEKLFF. Here the CDR3 DNA reads TGTGCCAGCAGCATAGCTTTTTCTAATGAAAAACTGTTTTTT.

This rearrangement joins TRBV14 to TRBJ2-7; 8 bases align to TRBD1. CDR3 length: 15 amino acids. Germline CDR1 reads SGHDN; CDR2 reads FVKESK. Trimming cost V 7 bases and J 3 bases; bases outside gene matches: 11. CDR3 nucleotides: TGTGCCAGCACCCTAGGGCAGGGGGCCTTCTACGAGCAGTACTTC. Residues: CASTLGQGAFYEQYF. The whole variable domain, remainder taken from reference TRBV14 and TRBJ2-7, is EAGVTQFPSHSVIEKGQTVTLRCDPISGHDNLYWYRRVMGKEIKFLLHFVKESKQDESGMPNNRFLAERTGGTYSTLKVQPAELEDSGVYFCASTLGQGAFYEQYFGPGTRLTVT.